This T cell receptor beta chain was obtained from a study of human T cells and chemical hapten exposure. During construction of the library, unique molecular identifiers were attached to individual cDNA molecules for quantitative, reproducible TCR counting. TCRdb reprocessed the RACE reads with MiXCR, giving one entry per CDR3 protein. The data hold tens of thousands of distinct CDR3 sequences, with 10% observed a single time. V shed 6 bases, J shed 6 bases, and the junction held 7 bases outside the gene matches. Germline lookup yields CDR1 SQVTM and CDR2 ANQGSEA. The CDR3 extends over 13 amino acids. Time point of the sample: patch test 2, 6 weeks after DPC sensitization. Specified treatment: therapeutic diphenylcyclopropenone sensitization with weekly scalp DPC. Blood was collected ahead of every patch test applied. Donation of samples came from alopecia patients who were 18 to 70 years old and suitable for DPC.

General study findings and limits: Significantly greater numbers of large CDR3 similarity clusters came from expanded TCRs than from controls.

Details on this clonotype: Antigen unknown.

The V gene is TRBV29-1, the J gene TRBJ2-7; TRBD2 matches at 11 bases. The TCR was taken from a woman in her 50s with alopecia areata. Some clones in this sample may be carry-over from other donors' samples. The specimen comprised whole blood, sampled in connection with sensitization to the hapten diphenylcyclopropenone (DPC). The CDR3: CSVRLAGNGEQYF. The CDR3 DNA is TGCAGCGTCCGACTAGCGGGAAACGGCGAGCAGTACTTC.